This T cell receptor beta chain was identified in a study of PD-1 blockade in classical Hodgkin lymphoma. Study observations and caveats: Complete responders started with a diversity level that resembled newly diagnosed patients at baseline.

All trial patients relapsed after autologous stem cell transplantation. The V end lost 1 base, the J end lost 8 bases, and 11 bases lay between the germline ends. The CDR3 consists of 13 residues. Germline V gene sequence: CDR1 GTSNPN, CDR2 SVGIG (reference sequence). Here immunoSEQ multiplex PCR was the method, and the copy in TCRdb shows in-frame clones only, minus some. The sample carries roughly 20,000 clones, roughly 80% recorded once. Remarks on this clone: Its cognate antigen is unknown.

The chain has TRBV30 and TRBJ1-4; D is possibly TRBD1 (6 bases). The input for sequencing was peripheral blood mononuclear cells (PBMCs), taken at baseline. This receptor was taken from a human donor with classical Hodgkin lymphoma. As DNA, the CDR3 is TGTGCCTGGAGTGGACAGGCGCGGGAAAAACTGTTTTTT. Protein sequence: CAWSGQAREKLFF.